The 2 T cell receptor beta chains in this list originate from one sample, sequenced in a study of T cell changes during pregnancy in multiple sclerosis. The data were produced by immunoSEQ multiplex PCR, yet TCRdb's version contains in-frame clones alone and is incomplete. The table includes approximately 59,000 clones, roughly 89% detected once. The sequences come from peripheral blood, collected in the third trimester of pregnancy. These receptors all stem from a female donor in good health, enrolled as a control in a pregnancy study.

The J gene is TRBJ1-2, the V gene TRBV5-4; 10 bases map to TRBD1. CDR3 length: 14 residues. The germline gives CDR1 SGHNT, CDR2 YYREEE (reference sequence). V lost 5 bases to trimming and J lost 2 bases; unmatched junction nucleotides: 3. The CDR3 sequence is CASSWGQGNYGYTF. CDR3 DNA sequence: TGTGCCAGCAGTTGGGGACAGGGGAACTATGGCTACACCTTC.

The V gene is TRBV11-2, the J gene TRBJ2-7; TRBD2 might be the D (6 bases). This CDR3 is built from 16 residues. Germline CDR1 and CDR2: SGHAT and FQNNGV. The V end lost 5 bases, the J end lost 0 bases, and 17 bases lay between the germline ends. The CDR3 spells CASSLRRMTSSYEQYF. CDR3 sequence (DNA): TGTGCCAGCAGCCTCCGTCGGATGACTAGCTCCTACGAGCAGTACTTC.